Each of the 18 T cell receptor beta chains below was sequenced from the same sample in a study. TCRdb's copy holds only in-frame clones and misses some; the assay was immunoSEQ multiplex PCR. The sample consists of 45,000 to 55,000 clones, approximately 95% of them appearing once. The sample was PBMCs. These receptors were collected from a man aged 40-49 years with rheumatoid arthritis.

This clone was observed a single time. The J gene is TRBJ1-1, the V gene TRBV18; 8 bases align to TRBD1. The CDR3 length is 14 residues. Germline-derived CDR1 and CDR2 are KGHSH and LQKENI. V trimming: 1 base; J trimming: 6 bases; junction bases outside the gene matches: 4. The DNA of the CDR3 is TGTGCCAGCTCACCACTCGACAGGGGCGCTGAAGCTTTCTTT. This codes for CASSPLDRGAEAFF.

The V gene is TRBV7-9, the J gene TRBJ2-7, with 14 bases that match TRBD2. From germline, CDR1 is SEHNR and CDR2 FQNEAQ (reference sequence). This CDR3 has 18 amino acids. Trimming at V came to 5 bases and at J to 3 bases, leaving 12 bases not matched to a gene. The CDR3 DNA reads TGTGCCAGCAGCAATCTGGGACATGGGACTAGCGGGAGCTACGAGCAGTACTTC. This gives the protein CASSNLGHGTSGSYEQYF.

This chain links TRBV6-6 with TRBJ2-3; 8 nucleotides agree with TRBD2. Germline lookup yields CDR1 MNHNY and CDR2 SVGAGI (reference sequence). The CDR3 covers 14 residues. The trim removed 2 bases at V and 6 bases at J, leaving 4 bases unmatched. CDR3 nucleotide sequence: TGTGCCAGCAGTTACGCGGGGGGCGAGGATACGCAGTATTTT. It encodes CASSYAGGEDTQYF.

This chain uses TRBV6-6 with TRBJ1-4; TRBD1 might be the D (5 bases). CDR1 and CDR2 from the germline V gene are MNHNY and SVGAGI (reference sequence). CDR3 length: 15 residues. V lost 2 bases to trimming and J lost 8 bases, with 15 bases between them. The CDR3 loop is CASSYRGGGNEKLFF. In nucleotides, the CDR3 is TGTGCCAGCAGTTACCGGGGGGGAGGAAACGAAAAACTGTTTTTT.

The chain has TRBV7-8 and TRBJ2-6; D possibly corresponds to TRBD1 (6 bases). This CDR3 region has 14 residues. Germline CDR1 reads SGHVS; CDR2 reads FQNEAQ. The V end was cut by 6 bases, the J end by 3 bases, with 9 bases between. The CDR3 region has the DNA TGTGCCAGCAGGCCAGGGGTTGGGGCCAACGTCCTGACTTTC. Its protein is CASRPGVGANVLTF.

This clone came up a few times. This chain connects TRBV10-2 to TRBJ2-7; D is perhaps TRBD1 (6 bases). CDR1 WSHSY and CDR2 SAAADI come from the germline V gene. The CDR3 totals 16 residues. Trimming removed 4 bases from V and 3 bases from J, with 19 bases in between. CDR3 DNA: TGCGCCAGCAGTGTCCTACAGGGTAAGGGGGTCTACGAGCAGTACTTC. This sequence encodes CASSVLQGKGVYEQYF.

V and J are TRBV11-3 and TRBJ2-2, with D perhaps being TRBD1 or TRBD2 (5 bases each). The CDR3 length is 14 residues. V was cut by 6 bases and J by 2 bases, with 10 bases left in between. Germline V gives CDR1 SGHNT, CDR2 YENEEA. CDR3 loop: CASRSGTNTGELFF. The CDR3 DNA follows: TGTGCCAGCAGGTCCGGGACCAACACCGGGGAGCTGTTTTTT. The full variable domain, completed using reference TRBV11-3 and TRBJ2-2, is EAGVVQSPRYKIIEKKQPVAFWCNPISGHNTLYWYLQNLGQGPELLIRYENEEAVDDSQLPKDRFSAERLKGVDSTLKIQPAELGDSAVYLCASRSGTNTGELFFGEGSRLTVL.

V usage is TRBV5-1 and J usage is TRBJ1-4; 8 positions agree with TRBD1. J was trimmed by 4 bases and V by 2 bases; bases with no gene match: 4. This CDR3 is 15 amino acids long. The germline CDR1 and CDR2 sequences are SGHRS and YFSETQ. This CDR3 is CASSFGTGINEKLFF. The CDR3 DNA reads as TGCGCCAGCAGCTTCGGGACAGGTATTAATGAAAAACTGTTTTTT.

This chain joins TRBV13 and TRBJ1-3; D is unclear. Per the germline V gene, CDR1 is PRHDT and CDR2 is FYEKMQ (reference sequence). Trimming cost V 4 bases and J 0 bases, with 10 bases left between them. This CDR3 region has 15 residues. This chain's CDR3 is CASSSDVYSGNTIYF. The CDR3 DNA sequence: TGTGCCAGCAGCTCGGACGTCTACTCTGGAAACACCATATATTTT.

CDR3 sequence (DNA): TGTGCCAGCAGCTGGACAGGGGGCAATGAGCAGTTCTTC. Protein: CASSWTGGNEQFF. The chain combines TRBV6-2 or TRBV6-3 with TRBJ2-1, with TRBD1 matching over 10 bases. The CDR3 has 13 amino acids. Germline V gives CDR1 MNHEY, CDR2 SVGEGT. V was pared by 6 bases and J by 6 bases, with 2 bases of the junction left unmatched.

This clone showed up just once. The chain joins TRBV15 to TRBJ2-7; no clear D gene. The germline V gene has CDR1 LNHNV and CDR2 YYDKDF (reference sequence). V shed 3 bases and J shed 1 base, with 7 bases lying between them. This CDR3 contains 13 residues. Here the CDR3 reads CATSRRESYEQYF. CDR3 nucleotide sequence: TGTGCCACCAGCAGGCGCGAATCCTACGAGCAGTACTTC.

This chain uses TRBV24-1 with TRBJ2-1; D is possibly TRBD2 (5 bases). V lost 7 bases, J lost 0 bases, and 6 bases lay in between. This CDR3 has 13 amino acids. Germline V lookup: CDR1 KGHDR, CDR2 SFDVKD. Written as DNA, the CDR3 is TGTGCCACCAGGAGCGGCTCCTACAATGAGCAGTTCTTC. Protein: CATRSGSYNEQFF.

This chain joins TRBV28 and TRBJ1-5, with no clear D. The V gene's germline CDR1 is MDHEN and CDR2 SYDVKM. V lost 5 bases to trimming and J lost 7 bases, with 24 bases between them. There are 17 residues in the CDR3. The CDR3 protein is CASSSNLNSPRSQPQHF. CDR3 DNA sequence: TGTGCCAGCAGTAGTAACCTCAATTCGCCCCGGAGCCAGCCCCAGCATTTT.

This chain connects TRBV19 to TRBJ2-4, with D possibly TRBD1 on 6 matching bases. The V end lost 5 bases, the J end lost 4 bases, and 12 bases lay between the germline ends. CDR3 length equals 14 residues. Germline V gene data show CDR1 as LNHDA and CDR2 as SQIVND (reference sequence). Here the CDR3 reads CASSVGTIKNIQYF. As DNA, the CDR3 is TGTGCCAGTAGTGTTGGGACAATAAAAAACATTCAGTACTTC.

The V call is TRBV30, the J call TRBJ2-4, with 12 bases aligning to TRBD2. The germline V gene has CDR1 GTSNPN and CDR2 SVGIG (reference sequence). The CDR3 sequence is 15 residues long. Germline trimming cut 0 bases from V and 7 bases from J; bases unmatched to any gene: 4. CDR3 nucleotides: TGTGCCTGGAGTGTGACTAGCGGGAGTGGGAACATTCAGTACTTC. This sequence encodes CAWSVTSGSGNIQYF.

V gene TRBV9 combines with J gene TRBJ1-4, with 10 bases identical to TRBD1. This CDR3 spans 15 amino acids. Germline CDR1 reads SGDLS; CDR2 reads YYNGEE. The V segment lost 4 bases and the J segment 5 bases; nucleotides outside the gene matches: 5. The chain's CDR3 is CASSPRTGGNEKLFF. The CDR3 bases are TGTGCCAGCAGCCCTCGGACAGGGGGGAATGAAAAACTGTTTTTT.

Only one count was recorded for this clone. CDR3 amino acids: CASRPQGSYNSPLHF. The CDR3 coding sequence is TGTGCCAGCAGACCTCAGGGAAGTTATAATTCACCCCTCCACTTT. The rearrangement joins TRBV6-5 to TRBJ1-6; D is possibly TRBD1 (5 bases). V was cut by 6 bases and J by 4 bases, with 13 bases left in between. Per the germline V gene, CDR1 is MNHEY and CDR2 is SVGAGI. The CDR3 runs to 15 residues.

The gene calls are TRBV6-5 and TRBJ1-2; D remains ambiguous. CDR3 size: 11 residues. Between the trimmed V and J ends, which lost 4 bases and 6 bases, there was a span of 6 bases. The germline V gene has CDR1 MNHEY and CDR2 SVGAGI. CDR3 region: CASSSGNGYTF. CDR3 in DNA: TGTGCCAGCAGTTCCGGGAATGGCTACACCTTC.